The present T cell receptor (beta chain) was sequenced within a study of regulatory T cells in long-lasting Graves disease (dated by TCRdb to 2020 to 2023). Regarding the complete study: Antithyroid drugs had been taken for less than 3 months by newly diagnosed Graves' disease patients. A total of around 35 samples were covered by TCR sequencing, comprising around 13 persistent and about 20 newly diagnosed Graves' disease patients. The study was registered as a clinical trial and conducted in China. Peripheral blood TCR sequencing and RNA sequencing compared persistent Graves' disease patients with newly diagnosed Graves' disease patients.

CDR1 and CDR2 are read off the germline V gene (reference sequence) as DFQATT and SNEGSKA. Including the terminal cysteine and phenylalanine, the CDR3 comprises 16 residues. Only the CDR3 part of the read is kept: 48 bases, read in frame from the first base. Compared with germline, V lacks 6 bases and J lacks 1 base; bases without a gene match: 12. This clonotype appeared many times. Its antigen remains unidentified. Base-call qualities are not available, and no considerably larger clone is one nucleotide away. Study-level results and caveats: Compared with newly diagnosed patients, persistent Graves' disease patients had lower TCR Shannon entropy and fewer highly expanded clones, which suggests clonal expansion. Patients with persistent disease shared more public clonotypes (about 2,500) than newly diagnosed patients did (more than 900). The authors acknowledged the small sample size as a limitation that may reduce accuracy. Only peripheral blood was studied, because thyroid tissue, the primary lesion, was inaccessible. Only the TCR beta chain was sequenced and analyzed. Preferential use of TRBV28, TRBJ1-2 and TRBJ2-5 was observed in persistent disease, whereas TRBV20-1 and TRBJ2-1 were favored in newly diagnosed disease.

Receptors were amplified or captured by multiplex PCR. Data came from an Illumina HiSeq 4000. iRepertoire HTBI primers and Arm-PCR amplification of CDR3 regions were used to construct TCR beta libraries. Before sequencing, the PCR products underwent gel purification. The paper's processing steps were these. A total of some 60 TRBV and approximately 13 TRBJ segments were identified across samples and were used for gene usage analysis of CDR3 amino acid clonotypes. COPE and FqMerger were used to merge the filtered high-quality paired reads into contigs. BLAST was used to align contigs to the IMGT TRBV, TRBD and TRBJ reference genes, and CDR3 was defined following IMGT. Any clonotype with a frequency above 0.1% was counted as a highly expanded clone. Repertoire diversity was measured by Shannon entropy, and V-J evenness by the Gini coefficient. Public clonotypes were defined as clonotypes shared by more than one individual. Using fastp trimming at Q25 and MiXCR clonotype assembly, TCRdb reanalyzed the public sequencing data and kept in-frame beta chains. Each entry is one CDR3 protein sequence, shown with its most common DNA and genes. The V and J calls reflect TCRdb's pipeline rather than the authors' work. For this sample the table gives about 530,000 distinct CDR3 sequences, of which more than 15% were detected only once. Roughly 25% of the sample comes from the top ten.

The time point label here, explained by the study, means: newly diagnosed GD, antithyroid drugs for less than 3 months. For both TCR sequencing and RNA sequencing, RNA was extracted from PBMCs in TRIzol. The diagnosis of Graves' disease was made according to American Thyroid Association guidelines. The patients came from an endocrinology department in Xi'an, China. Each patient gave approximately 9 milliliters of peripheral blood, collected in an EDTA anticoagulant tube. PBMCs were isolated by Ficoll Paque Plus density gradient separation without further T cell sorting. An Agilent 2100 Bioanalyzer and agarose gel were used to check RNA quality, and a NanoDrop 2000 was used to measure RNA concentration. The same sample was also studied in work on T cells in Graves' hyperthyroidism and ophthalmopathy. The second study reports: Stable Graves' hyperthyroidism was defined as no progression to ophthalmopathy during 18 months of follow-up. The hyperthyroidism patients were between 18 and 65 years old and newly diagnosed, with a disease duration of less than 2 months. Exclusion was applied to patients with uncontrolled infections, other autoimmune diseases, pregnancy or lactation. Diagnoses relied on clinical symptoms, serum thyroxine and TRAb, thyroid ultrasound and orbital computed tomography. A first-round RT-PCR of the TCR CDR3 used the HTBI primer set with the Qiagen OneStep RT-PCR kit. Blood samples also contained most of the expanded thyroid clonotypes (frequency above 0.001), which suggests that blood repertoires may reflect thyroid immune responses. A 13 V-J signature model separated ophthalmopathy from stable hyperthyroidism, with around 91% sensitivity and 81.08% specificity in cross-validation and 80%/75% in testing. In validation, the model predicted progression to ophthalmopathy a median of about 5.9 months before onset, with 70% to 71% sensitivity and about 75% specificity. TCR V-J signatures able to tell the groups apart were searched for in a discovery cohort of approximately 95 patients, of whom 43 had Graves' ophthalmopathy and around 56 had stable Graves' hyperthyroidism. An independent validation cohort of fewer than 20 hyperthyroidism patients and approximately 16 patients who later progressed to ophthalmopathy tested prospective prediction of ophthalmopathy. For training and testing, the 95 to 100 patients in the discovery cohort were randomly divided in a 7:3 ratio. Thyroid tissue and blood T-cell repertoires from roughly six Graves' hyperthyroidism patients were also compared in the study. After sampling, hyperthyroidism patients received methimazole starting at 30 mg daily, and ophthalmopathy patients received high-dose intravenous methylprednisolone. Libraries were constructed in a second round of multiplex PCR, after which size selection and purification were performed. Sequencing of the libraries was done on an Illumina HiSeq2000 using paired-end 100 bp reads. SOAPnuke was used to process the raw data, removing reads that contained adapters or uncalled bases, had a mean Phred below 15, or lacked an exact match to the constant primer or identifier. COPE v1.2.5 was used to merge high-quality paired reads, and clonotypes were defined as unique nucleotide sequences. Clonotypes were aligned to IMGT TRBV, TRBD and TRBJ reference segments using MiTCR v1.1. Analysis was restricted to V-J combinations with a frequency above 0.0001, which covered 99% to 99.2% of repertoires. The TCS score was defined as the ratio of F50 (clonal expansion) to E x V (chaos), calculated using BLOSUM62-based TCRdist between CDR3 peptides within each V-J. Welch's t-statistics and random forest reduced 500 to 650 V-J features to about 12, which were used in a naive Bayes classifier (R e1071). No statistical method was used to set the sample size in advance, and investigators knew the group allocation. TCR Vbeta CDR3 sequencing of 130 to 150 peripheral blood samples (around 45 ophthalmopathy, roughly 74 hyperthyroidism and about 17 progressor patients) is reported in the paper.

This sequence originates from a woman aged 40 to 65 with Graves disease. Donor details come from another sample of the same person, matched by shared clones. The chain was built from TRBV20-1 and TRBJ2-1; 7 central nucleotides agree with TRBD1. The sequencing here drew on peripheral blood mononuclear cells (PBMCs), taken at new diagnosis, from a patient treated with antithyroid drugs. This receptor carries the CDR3 CSAMDRRSSSYNEQFF. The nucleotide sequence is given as TGCAGTGCCATGGACAGGAGGTCATCTTCCTACAATGAGCAGTTCTTC.